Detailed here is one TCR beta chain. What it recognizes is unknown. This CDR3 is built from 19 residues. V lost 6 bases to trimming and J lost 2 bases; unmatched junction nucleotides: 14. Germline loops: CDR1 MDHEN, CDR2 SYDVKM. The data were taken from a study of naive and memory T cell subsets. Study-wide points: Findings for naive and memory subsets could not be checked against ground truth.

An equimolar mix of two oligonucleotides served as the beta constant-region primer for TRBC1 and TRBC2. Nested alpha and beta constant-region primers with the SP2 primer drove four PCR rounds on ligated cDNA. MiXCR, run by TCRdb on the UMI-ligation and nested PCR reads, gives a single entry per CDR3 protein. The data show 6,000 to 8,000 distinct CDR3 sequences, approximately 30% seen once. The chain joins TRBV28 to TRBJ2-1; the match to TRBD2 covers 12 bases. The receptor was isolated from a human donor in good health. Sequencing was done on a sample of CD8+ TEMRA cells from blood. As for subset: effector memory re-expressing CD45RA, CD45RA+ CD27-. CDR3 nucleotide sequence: TGTGCCAGCAGGCCAGTGGGGCTAGCGGGGGGGGGGACCTACAATGAGCAGTTCTTC. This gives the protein CASRPVGLAGGGTYNEQFF.